This T cell receptor (beta chain) was obtained from a study of T-cell reconstitution after alpha-beta-depleted transplantation in children. Study outcomes and limitations: Certain patients had high TCRbeta diversity at day 60, and it came from recipient T cells and thymic progenitors that survived.

A TCRbeta library incorporating unique molecular identifiers was prepared. TCRdb called the PCR reads again in MiXCR, with one record for every CDR3 protein. The table records under 450,000 distinct CDR3 sequences, roughly 16% of them present only once. Points on this clonotype: Its target is unknown.

The CDR3 runs to 20 residues. Germline V gene lookup returns CDR1 MGHRA and CDR2 YSYEKL. V lost 2 bases, J lost 4 bases, and 19 bases stayed unmatched. The material was PBMCs, mostly from graft donor cells, obtained 360 days after TCRalphabeta/CD19-depleted stem cell transplant. The chain carries TRBV4-1 and TRBJ2-2; 7 nucleotides agree with TRBD2. This receptor was identified in a boy in the first two years of life who had a stem cell transplant for Wiskott-Aldrich syndrome, so the T cells may come from the graft donor. CDR3 DNA sequence: TGCGCCAGCAGCCAAACGATCGTTCGGGGGGTCACTATAGGCACCGGGGAGCTGTTTTTT. This gives the protein CASSQTIVRGVTIGTGELFF.